This T cell receptor (beta chain) was recorded in a study of T cell responses to AZD1222 COVID-19 vaccine. Study results and limitations: Scientists sampled the repertoires only once the peak T cell response had passed. Mostly white British, mostly female donors; authors suggested clonal diversity may be underestimated. Compared with day 0, the breadth and depth of the Spike-specific TCR repertoire rose significantly after two doses of AZD1222.

This clone appeared a few times. Its target is unknown. V lost 3 bases and J 7 bases, leaving 6 bases between the germline ends. The CDR3 spans 12 residues. Germline V CDR1 and CDR2: PRHDT, FYEKMQ (reference sequence). Profiling relied on immunoSEQ multiplex PCR, and the TCRdb table lists in-frame clones only, not all of them. The table records tens of thousands of clones, around 80% of them present only once. The chain joins TRBV13 to TRBJ1-4; D uncertain. This sample comprised peripheral blood, obtained 28 days after the second AZD1222 dose. The clonotype comes from an adult who received the AZD1222 COVID-19 vaccine. The CDR3, as DNA: TGTGCCAGCAGCTTCCCGGGTGAAAAACTGTTTTTT. Its translation: CASSFPGEKLFF.